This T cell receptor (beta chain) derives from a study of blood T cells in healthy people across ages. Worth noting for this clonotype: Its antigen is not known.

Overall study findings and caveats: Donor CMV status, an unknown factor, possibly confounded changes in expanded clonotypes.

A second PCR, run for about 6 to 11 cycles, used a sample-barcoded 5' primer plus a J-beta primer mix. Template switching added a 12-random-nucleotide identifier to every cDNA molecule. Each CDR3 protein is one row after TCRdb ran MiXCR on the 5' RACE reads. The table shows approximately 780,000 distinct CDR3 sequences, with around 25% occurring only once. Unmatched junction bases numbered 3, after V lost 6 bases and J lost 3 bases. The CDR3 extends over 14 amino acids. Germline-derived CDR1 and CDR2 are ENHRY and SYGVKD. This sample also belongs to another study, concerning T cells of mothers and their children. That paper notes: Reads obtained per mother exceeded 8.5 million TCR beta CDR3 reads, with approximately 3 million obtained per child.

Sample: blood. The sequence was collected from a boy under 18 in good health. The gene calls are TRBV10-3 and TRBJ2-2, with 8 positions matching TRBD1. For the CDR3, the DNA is TGTGCCATCAGGCAGGGGGCCTACACCGGGGAGCTGTTTTTT. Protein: CAIRQGAYTGELFF.